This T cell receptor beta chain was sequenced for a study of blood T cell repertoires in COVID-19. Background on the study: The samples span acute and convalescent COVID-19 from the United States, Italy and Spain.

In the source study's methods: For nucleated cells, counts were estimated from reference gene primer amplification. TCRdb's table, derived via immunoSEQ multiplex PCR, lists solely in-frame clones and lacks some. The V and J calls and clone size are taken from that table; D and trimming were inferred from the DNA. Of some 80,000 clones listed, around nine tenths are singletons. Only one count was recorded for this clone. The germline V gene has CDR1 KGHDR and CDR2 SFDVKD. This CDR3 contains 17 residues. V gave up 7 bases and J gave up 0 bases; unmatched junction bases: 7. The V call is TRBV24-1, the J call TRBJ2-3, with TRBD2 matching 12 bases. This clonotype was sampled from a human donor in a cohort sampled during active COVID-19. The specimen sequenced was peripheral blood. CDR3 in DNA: TGTGCCACCAGCTCCTCTAGCGGGGGGGGCAGCACAGATACGCAGTATTTT. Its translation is CATSSSSGGGSTDTQYF.